The entry below gives a single TCR beta chain sequence along with its context. Its antigen is not yet known. No per-base quality is available; no much larger clone lies one base away. This specimen's time point label, per the study, means: baseline before first vaccination. The vaccinee samples were drawn from two UK trials, COV001 and COV002, one of which was a single-blind randomized controlled phase 2/3 trial testing AZD1222 (ChAdOx1 nCoV-19) in healthy adults. Trial participant PBMC samples were collected at day 0 and day 28 after the second dose for TCRbeta chain sequencing. These data originate in a study of T cell responses to AZD1222 COVID-19 vaccine (dated by TCRdb to about 2021). In the study overall: AZD1222 recipients with second doses at about 4 weeks or about 12 weeks were pooled, because spike-specific TCR depth and breadth did not differ between schedules. TCR sequencing was performed for 230 to 250 trial participants, of whom about 200 were given two doses of AZD1222 and around 26 were given two doses of MenACWY control vaccine. Enrollment into the trials was organized by age into subgroups of 18-55, 56-69 and 70-plus years, and those subgroups contained approximately 160, 26 and 62 TCR-sequenced participants, respectively. Study-level results and caveats: Because no day 14 peak-response samples were available, repertoires were characterized only after the peak T cell response. Reportedly, almost half of the unique spike-specific TCRs recognized epitopes lying outside the regions that are mutated in the B.1.351 and B.1.1.7 variants. In the small 56-69-year group, the increase in depth fell short of significance, most likely because of low power. After two AZD1222 doses, spike-specific TCR breadth and depth were significantly higher than at day 0 and than in MenACWY recipients. Participants were mostly white British, with more females than males. The authors suggested clonal diversity may have been underestimated. The whole spike protein was spanned by vaccine-associated CD4 TCRs, and dominant responses were seen in regions 160-218 and 743-854. Conclusions about previously exposed vaccinees are limited because only a handful of AZD1222 recipients were SARS-CoV-2 seropositive at baseline.

The CDR3 regions of human TCRbeta chains were analyzed by immunosequencing. In the source study's methods: TCRs in the repertoires were compared against a reference library of SARS-CoV-2-specific TCRs that had been generated with the MIRA antigen-specificity platform. Breadth was defined as the fraction of unique TCRs that were SARS-CoV-2-associated, and depth was defined as the fraction of total T cells that were SARS-CoV-2-associated. Each spike-specific TCR was assigned to its reactive spike region and to a CD4 or CD8 class using the MIRA data. Log10-transformed breadth and depth values were compared by one-way ANOVA with Sidak's multiple comparisons tests. This is the immuneACCESS table as TCRdb keeps it, with only in-frame sequences that have V and J called. A part of the clones is gone; compared with another copy, unresolved V genes explain less than half, and the rest is unexplained. The DNA gave D and trimming, while V, J and clone size come from that table. This sample is represented by 110,000 to 150,000 clones; roughly 92% of them were singletons. The ten largest clones take up 4.5% to 5.5% of the sample.

CDR1 and CDR2 were assigned from the germline V gene as MGHRA and YSYEKL. From the cysteine through the phenylalanine, the CDR3 covers 14 amino acids. Only the CDR3 portion is preserved as DNA: 42 bases, with reading frame beginning at the first base. V is reduced by 6 bases and J by 5 bases, leaving a spacing of 16 bases between them. Recombination linked TRBV4-1 to TRBJ1-1; the D segment could be TRBD1, given 5 matching bases. Sample: peripheral blood, taken on day 0 of AZD1222 vaccination. This TCR derives from an adult in good health. The CDR3 amino acid sequence is: CASRPIGGATEAFF. The sequence in DNA is TGCGCCAGCAGGCCCATCGGGGGAGCAACTGAAGCTTTCTTT.